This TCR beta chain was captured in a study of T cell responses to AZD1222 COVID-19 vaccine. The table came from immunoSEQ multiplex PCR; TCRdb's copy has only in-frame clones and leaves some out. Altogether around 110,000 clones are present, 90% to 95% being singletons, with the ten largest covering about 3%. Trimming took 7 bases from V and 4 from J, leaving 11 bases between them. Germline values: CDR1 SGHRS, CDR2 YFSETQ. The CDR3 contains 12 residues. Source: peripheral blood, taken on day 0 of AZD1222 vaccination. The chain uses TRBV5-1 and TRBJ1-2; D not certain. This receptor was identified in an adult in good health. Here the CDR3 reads CASQTGSYGYTF. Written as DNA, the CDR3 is TGCGCCAGCCAAACGGGATCCTATGGCTACACCTTC.